The T cell receptor beta chain described here comes from a study of blood T cell repertoires in COVID-19. In the study overall: Nucleic acid was either cDNA or gDNA, and it came from T cells, B-cell-depleted T cells, or PBMCs.

CDR1 is SGHNT and CDR2 is YYREEE in the germline V gene (reference sequence). This CDR3 spans 17 amino acids. Trimming cost V 7 bases and J 1 base; bases outside gene matches: 10. Some clones are missing from TCRdb's copy, which holds only in-frame ones; the method was immunoSEQ multiplex PCR. The sample has about 68,000 clones; 70% to 80% are singletons. The source is a human donor in a cohort sampled during active COVID-19. The chain carries TRBV5-4 and TRBJ2-1; 11 nucleotides line up with TRBD2. Sequenced: peripheral blood. The CDR3 nucleotides read TGTGCCAGCGGGCCTAGCGGGGGGATCTTGTCCTACAATGAGCAGTTCTTC. It yields the protein CASGPSGGILSYNEQFF.